One and the same sample provided the 20 T cell receptor beta chains below, sequenced in a study of blood T cells in healthy people across ages. Through a sample-barcoded 5' primer and a J-beta primer mix, a second PCR was run for about 6 to 12 cycles. In TCRdb, the 5' RACE reads were re-called with MiXCR into one record per CDR3 protein. The table shows around 1,000,000 distinct CDR3 sequences, with roughly a quarter occurring only once. These same data were also listed under a study on T cells of mothers and their children.

The sample consisted of blood. The receptor source for this set is a girl aged 2 to 9 in good health.

In regard to this clonotype: A much larger clone differs by one base, so this may be a read error. V is TRBV12-3 or TRBV12-4 and J is TRBJ1-1; no definite D call. This CDR3 region has 11 residues. The CDR3 here is CASLLNTEPFF. The CDR3 DNA follows: TGTGCCAGCTTATTGAACACTGAACCTTTCTTT.

This clonotype was seen a handful of times. The CDR3 reads CASSFAYLARSNEQFF. CDR3 bases: TGTGCCAGCAGTTTTGCGTACCTAGCGAGATCCAATGAGCAGTTCTTC. The rearrangement links TRBV12-3 or TRBV12-4 to TRBJ2-5; tentative D call: TRBD2 (6 bases). The J call could be wrong; TRBJ2-1 is a better fit for the DNA end. This CDR3 has 16 amino acids.

This clonotype was found a few times. V gene TRBV6-5 combines with J gene TRBJ2-7, with 9 bases that match TRBD1. V lost 2 bases to trimming and J lost 4 bases; unmatched junction nucleotides: 15. Germline V lookup: CDR1 MNHEY, CDR2 SVGAGI. This CDR3 is 18 amino acids long. The CDR3 DNA reads as TGTGCCAGCAGTTACGGGACGGGCCCCGGGACAGGGAGGTACGAGCAGTACTTC. Its translation is CASSYGTGPGTGRYEQYF.

In this sample, this clonotype turned up a few times. The rearrangement joins TRBV7-2 to TRBJ2-1; 7 bases are shared with TRBD2. Germline V gives CDR1 SGHTA, CDR2 FQGNSA. This CDR3 spans 11 amino acids. The V segment lost 4 bases and the J segment 15 bases; nucleotides outside the gene matches: 6. CDR3 amino acids: CASSWEGVGFF. CDR3 bases: TGTGCCAGCAGCTGGGAGGGTGTGGGGTTCTTC.

This clonotype was counted a few times. This chain joins TRBV7-9 and TRBJ2-1; 10 bases agree with TRBD2. There are 15 residues in the CDR3. V lost 6 bases and J lost 6; bases outside the gene matches: 8. Per the germline V gene, CDR1 is SEHNR and CDR2 is FQNEAQ (reference sequence). CDR3 amino acids: CASSFKIAGGNEQFF. For the CDR3, the DNA is TGTGCCAGCAGTTTTAAAATAGCGGGAGGCAATGAGCAGTTCTTC.

This clonotype was counted a few times. The V call is TRBV4-3, the J call TRBJ2-4, with a tentative D call TRBD1 (5 bases). Germline V lookup: CDR1 LGHNA, CDR2 YSLEER. The CDR3 is 16 amino acids. V shed 0 bases and J shed 7 bases, with 16 bases lying between them. The CDR3 loop reads CASSQDREVIGNIQYF. CDR3 in DNA: TGCGCCAGCAGCCAAGACAGGGAAGTGATAGGGAACATTCAGTACTTC.

This clonotype has a single count. The chain carries TRBV4-1 and TRBJ1-5, with D maybe TRBD1 (6 bases). Germline CDR1 is MGHRA and CDR2 is YSYEKL. This CDR3 contains 17 residues. Deletions cut 1 base from V and 11 bases from J, with 24 bases between. The CDR3 DNA follows: TGCGCCAGCAGCCAAGGATCTATGGGACAAGGGACTTTCGCCCAGCATTTT. The encoded protein is CASSQGSMGQGTFAQHF.

The table lists this clonotype with a few counts. The chain combines TRBV7-9 with TRBJ2-3, with 7 bases lining up with TRBD1. Germline V CDR1 and CDR2: SEHNR, FQNEAQ (reference sequence). With V trimmed by 5 bases and J by 2 bases, 16 bases remained unmatched. This CDR3 has 18 residues. CDR3: CASSPQGRGHRDTDTQYF. The CDR3 DNA reads TGTGCCAGCAGCCCACAGGGGCGTGGACACAGGGACACAGATACGCAGTATTTT.

This clonotype was detected only a few times. The chain has TRBV2 and TRBJ2-1; D gene unclear. The CDR3 loop spans 11 amino acids. V was cut by 5 bases and J by 8 bases, with 7 bases left in between. The germline V gene has CDR1 SNHLY and CDR2 FYNNEI. This CDR3 is CASSFVYEQFF. CDR3 nucleotides: TGTGCCAGCAGTTTCGTCTATGAGCAGTTCTTC.

This clonotype was found many times. The chain couples TRBV29-1 to TRBJ2-1; 7 nucleotides match TRBD2. The CDR3 contains 11 residues. V was pared by 7 bases and J by 9 bases, with 6 bases of the junction left unmatched. Germline assignment: CDR1 SQVTM and CDR2 ANQGSEA. In DNA, the CDR3 is TGCAGCGCCGGGTGGGGGGGTGAGCAGTTCTTC. Translated: CSAGWGGEQFF.

The genes are TRBV19 and TRBJ2-3; D not resolved. Germline CDR1 and CDR2: LNHDA and SQIVND (reference sequence). The CDR3 totals 13 residues. The ends were cut back, 3 bases at V and 3 bases at J, with 7 bases in the middle. CDR3 DNA sequence: TGTGCCAGTAGTATGGCTGATACAGATACGCAGTATTTT. Protein product: CASSMADTDTQYF.

The chain joins TRBV11-2 to TRBJ2-1, with 7 bases aligning to TRBD1. The germline gives CDR1 SGHAT, CDR2 FQNNGV. With 5 bases clipped from V and 12 bases from J, the junction kept 10 bases outside the gene matches. The CDR3 runs to 13 residues. Here the CDR3 DNA reads TGTGCCAGCAGCAAAAACCAGGGGGATGGGCAGTTCTTC. The encoded protein is CASSKNQGDGQFF.

The sample holds a few counts of this clonotype. The genes are TRBV5-1 and TRBJ2-7; no reliable D call. The CDR3 loop spans 13 amino acids. V dropped 0 bases and J dropped 6 bases, with 10 bases sitting between them. Per germline, CDR1 SGHRS and CDR2 YFSETQ. This CDR3 is CASSLVNGGEQYF. CDR3 bases: TGCGCCAGCAGCTTGGTTAACGGCGGCGAGCAGTACTTC.

The chain couples TRBV5-6 to TRBJ2-1; 8 bases agree with TRBD1. Unmatched junction bases numbered 10, after V lost 5 bases and J lost 3 bases. The CDR3 sequence is 16 residues long. CDR1 is SGHDT and CDR2 is YYEEEE in the germline V gene. The CDR3 region is CASRPSMGTGYNEQFF. CDR3 in DNA: TGTGCCAGCAGACCCTCCATGGGGACAGGCTACAATGAGCAGTTCTTC. The variable domain in full, completed from reference TRBV5-6 and TRBJ2-1, reads DAGVTQSPTHLIKTRGQQVTLRCSPKSGHDTVSWYQQALGQGPQFIFQYYEEEERQRGNFPDRFSGHQFPNYSSELNVNALLLGDSALYLCASRPSMGTGYNEQFFGPGTRLTVL.

This clonotype was seen once. The CDR3 nucleotides read TGCGCCAGCAGCTTGGCCCCGGTCTACGAGCAGTACTTC. The encoded protein is CASSLAPVYEQYF. V usage is TRBV5-1 and J usage is TRBJ2-7; D remains unclear. Per the germline V gene, CDR1 is SGHRS and CDR2 is YFSETQ. This CDR3 has 13 amino acids. V lost 0 bases to trimming and J lost 3 bases, with 7 bases between them.

There are a few counts of this clonotype. This chain connects TRBV6-5 to TRBJ1-4, with unresolved D. CDR1 and CDR2 (germline): MNHEY, SVGAGI. Trimming removed 2 bases at V and 8 bases at J, with 12 bases between. There are 14 residues in the CDR3. The chain's CDR3 is CASSYLRHGEKLFF. The DNA of the CDR3 is TGTGCCAGCAGTTACCTCCGACACGGCGAAAAACTGTTTTTT.

The chain links TRBV13 to TRBJ2-7, with 10 bases fitting TRBD2. The germline V gene has CDR1 PRHDT and CDR2 FYEKMQ (reference sequence). The CDR3 runs 15 residues. V lost 4 bases and J lost 5; bases outside the gene matches: 8. CDR3 DNA sequence: TGTGCCAGCAGCTCCCTCAGCGGGAGGGCCGACGAGCAGTACTTC. This sequence encodes CASSSLSGRADEQYF.

The chain employs TRBV28 and TRBJ1-2; the D is unclear. CDR1 and CDR2 from the germline V gene are MDHEN and SYDVKM. Between the trimmed V and J ends, which lost 9 bases and 4 bases, there was a span of 18 bases. The CDR3 loop spans 14 amino acids. Here the CDR3 reads CASKLIGWSYGYTF. The DNA of the CDR3 is TGTGCCAGTAAATTAATCGGGTGGAGCTATGGCTACACCTTC.

A few counts support this clonotype. The conserved closing phenylalanine or tryptophan is absent in this CDR3, likely reflecting a read error. The rearrangement joins TRBV2 to TRBJ1-5; TRBD1 matches 7 bases. The germline V gene encodes CDR1 SNHLY and CDR2 FYNNEI. V dropped 7 bases and J dropped 7; count of bases not matched to a gene: 13. The CDR3 extends over 15 amino acids. The CDR3 reads CASKETGKIGQPQHS. The CDR3 nucleotides are TGTGCCAGCAAGGAGACAGGGAAAATTGGGCAGCCCCAGCATTCT.

This clonotype was counted between two and nine times. V and J are TRBV4-1 and TRBJ2-7; D perhaps matches TRBD1 (5 bases). V shed 1 base and J shed 3 bases, with 13 bases lying between them. CDR1 is MGHRA and CDR2 is YSYEKL in the germline V gene. This CDR3 is built from 15 residues. Written as DNA, the CDR3 is TGCGCCAGCAGCCAAGTTACGACAGCCCTCTACGAGCAGTACTTC. This translates into CASSQVTTALYEQYF.